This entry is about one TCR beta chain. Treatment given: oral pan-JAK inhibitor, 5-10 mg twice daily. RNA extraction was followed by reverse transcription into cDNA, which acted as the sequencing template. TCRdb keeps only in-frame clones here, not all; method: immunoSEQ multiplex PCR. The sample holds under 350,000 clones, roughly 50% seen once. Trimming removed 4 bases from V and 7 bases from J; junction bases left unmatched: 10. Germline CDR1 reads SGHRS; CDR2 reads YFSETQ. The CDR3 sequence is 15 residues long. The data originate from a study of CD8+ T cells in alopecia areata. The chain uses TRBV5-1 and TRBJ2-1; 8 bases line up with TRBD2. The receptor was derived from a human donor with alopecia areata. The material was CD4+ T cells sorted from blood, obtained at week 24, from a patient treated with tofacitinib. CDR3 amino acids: CASSVSGTSLNEQFF. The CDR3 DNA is TGCGCCAGCAGCGTCTCCGGGACTAGTCTAAATGAGCAGTTCTTC.